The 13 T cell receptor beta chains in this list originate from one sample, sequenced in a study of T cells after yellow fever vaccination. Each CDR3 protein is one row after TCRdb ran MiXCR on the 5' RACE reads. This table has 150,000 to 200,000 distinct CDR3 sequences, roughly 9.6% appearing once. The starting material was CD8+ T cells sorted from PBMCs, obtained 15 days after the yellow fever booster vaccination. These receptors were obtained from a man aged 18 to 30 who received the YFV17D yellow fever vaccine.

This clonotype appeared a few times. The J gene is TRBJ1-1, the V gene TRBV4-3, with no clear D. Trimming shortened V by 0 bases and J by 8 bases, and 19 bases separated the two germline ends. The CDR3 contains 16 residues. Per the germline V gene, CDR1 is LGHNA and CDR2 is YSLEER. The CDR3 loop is CASSQELELNPLEAFF. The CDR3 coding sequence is TGCGCCAGCAGCCAAGAACTCGAACTTAACCCCCTCGAAGCTTTCTTT.

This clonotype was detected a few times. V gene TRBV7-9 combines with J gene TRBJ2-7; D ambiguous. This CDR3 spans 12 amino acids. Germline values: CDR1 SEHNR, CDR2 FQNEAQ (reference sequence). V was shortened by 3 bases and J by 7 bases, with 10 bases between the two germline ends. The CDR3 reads CASSFPKEEQYF. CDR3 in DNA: TGTGCCAGCAGCTTCCCCAAGGAAGAGCAGTACTTC.

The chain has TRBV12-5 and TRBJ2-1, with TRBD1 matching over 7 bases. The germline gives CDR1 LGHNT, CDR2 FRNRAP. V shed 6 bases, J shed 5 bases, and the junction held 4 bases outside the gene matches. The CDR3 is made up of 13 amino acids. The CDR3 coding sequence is TGTGCTAGTGGCCGAGGGGGCCACAATGAGCAGTTCTTC. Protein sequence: CASGRGGHNEQFF.

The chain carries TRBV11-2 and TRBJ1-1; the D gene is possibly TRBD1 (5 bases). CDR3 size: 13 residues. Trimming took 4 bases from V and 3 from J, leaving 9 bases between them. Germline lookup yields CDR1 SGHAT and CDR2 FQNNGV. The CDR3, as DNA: TGTGCCAGCAGCTGGCAGGGACACACTGAAGCTTTCTTT. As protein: CASSWQGHTEAFF.

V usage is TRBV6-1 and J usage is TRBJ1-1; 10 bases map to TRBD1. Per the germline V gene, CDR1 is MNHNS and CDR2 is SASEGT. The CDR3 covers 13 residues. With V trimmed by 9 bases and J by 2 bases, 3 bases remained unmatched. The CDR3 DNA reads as TGTGCCAGTCGGACAGGGGGAAACACTGAAGCTTTCTTT. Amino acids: CASRTGGNTEAFF.

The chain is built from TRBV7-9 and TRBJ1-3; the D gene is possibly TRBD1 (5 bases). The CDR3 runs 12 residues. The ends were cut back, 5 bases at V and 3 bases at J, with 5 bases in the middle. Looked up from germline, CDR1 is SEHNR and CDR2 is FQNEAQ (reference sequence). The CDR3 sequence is CASSQGGNTIYF. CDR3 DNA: TGTGCCAGCAGCCAGGGTGGAAACACCATATATTTT.

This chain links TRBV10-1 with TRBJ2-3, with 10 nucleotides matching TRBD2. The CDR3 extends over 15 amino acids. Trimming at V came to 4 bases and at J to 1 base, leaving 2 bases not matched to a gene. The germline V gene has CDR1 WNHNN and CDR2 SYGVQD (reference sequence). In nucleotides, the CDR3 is TGCGCCAGCAGTGGGCTAGCGGGGGGCACAGATACGCAGTATTTT. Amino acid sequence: CASSGLAGGTDTQYF.

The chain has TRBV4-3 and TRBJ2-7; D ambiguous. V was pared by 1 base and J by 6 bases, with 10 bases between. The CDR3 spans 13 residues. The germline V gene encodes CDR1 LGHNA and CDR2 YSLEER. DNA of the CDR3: TGCGCCAGCAGCCAAGGTCAGGCAGCCGAGCAGTACTTC. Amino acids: CASSQGQAAEQYF.

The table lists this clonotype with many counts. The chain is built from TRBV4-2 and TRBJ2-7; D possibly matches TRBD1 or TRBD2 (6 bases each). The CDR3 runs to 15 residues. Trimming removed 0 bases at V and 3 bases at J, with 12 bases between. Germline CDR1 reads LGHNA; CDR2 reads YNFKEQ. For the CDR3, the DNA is TGTGCCAGCAGCCAAGAGCCGGGGGCCGTCTACGAGCAGTACTTC. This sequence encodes CASSQEPGAVYEQYF.

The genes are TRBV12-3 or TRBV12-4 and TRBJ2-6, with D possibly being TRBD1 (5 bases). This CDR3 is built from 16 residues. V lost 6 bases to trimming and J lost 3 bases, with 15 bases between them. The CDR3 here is CASRRAGYGGANVLTF. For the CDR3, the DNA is TGTGCCAGCAGACGAGCAGGGTACGGTGGGGCCAACGTCCTGACTTTC.

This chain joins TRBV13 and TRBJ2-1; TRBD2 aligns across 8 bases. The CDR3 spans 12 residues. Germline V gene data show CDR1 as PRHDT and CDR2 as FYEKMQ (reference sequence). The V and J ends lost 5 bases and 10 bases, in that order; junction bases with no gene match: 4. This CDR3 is CASSLSGEEQFF. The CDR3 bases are TGTGCCAGCAGCCTTAGCGGGGAAGAGCAGTTCTTC.

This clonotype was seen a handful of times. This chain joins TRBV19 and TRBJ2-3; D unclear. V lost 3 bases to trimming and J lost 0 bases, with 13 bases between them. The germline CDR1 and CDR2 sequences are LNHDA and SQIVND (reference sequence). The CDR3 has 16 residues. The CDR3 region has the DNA TGTGCCAGTAGTATCTTTGGTCTCACTAGCACAGATACGCAGTATTTT. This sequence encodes CASSIFGLTSTDTQYF.

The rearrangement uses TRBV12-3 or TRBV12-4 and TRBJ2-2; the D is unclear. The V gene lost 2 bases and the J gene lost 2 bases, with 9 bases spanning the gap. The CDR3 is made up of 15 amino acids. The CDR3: CASSLLVGNTGELFF. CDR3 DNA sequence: TGTGCCAGCAGTTTATTGGTAGGCAACACCGGGGAGCTGTTTTTT.